The clone carrying this TCR beta chain was observed a handful of times. What it binds is not known. The source of the sample is a study of T cell repertoires in cytomegalovirus infection. From germline, CDR1 is MNHEY and CDR2 SVGEGT. The CDR3 sequence is 16 residues long. The J segment lost 2 bases and the V segment lost 5 bases, leaving 11 bases of the junction unmatched. TCRdb ran MiXCR on the reads and lists one entry per CDR3 protein. In the table there are approximately 770,000 distinct CDR3 sequences, approximately 32% of which are singletons. The receptor was isolated from a human donor in good health (CMV status not recorded). Some clones in this sample may be carry-over from other donors' samples. V and J are TRBV6-2 or TRBV6-3 and TRBJ2-5; TRBD2 matches at 7 bases. The source material was cultured CD8+ T cells from PBMCs, sampled from culture after CMV antigen stimulation. The CDR3 DNA follows: TGTGCCAGCAGTCCGGCTGGACTAGAATTACAAGAGACCCAGTACTTC. It codes for CASSPAGLELQETQYF.